Following are 21 T cell receptor beta chains from one sample sequenced in a study of T-cell memory formation after mild COVID-19 (dated by TCRdb to the early 2020s). To prepare the library, 5' RACE was applied. TCRdb lists the instrument as Illumina NovaSeq 6000. Starting from the raw public reads, TCRdb applied fastp trimming at Q25, assembled clones with MiXCR and retained in-frame beta chains. Under each unique CDR3 protein, matching rows form one entry showing the most common genes and DNA. The sample table lists 350,000 or so distinct CDR3 sequences, 20% to 25% of them with a count of one. The ten largest clonotypes hold 9.5% to 15% of the sample. The sample consisted of PBMCs or a T cell subset sorted from them (not recorded which). The receptors originated from an adult woman who had mild COVID-19 (a few samples of this study predate the infection). The sample titles of this study are shuffled in the database, so cell type and time point are left out; the donor was told from shared clones.

This clonotype has more than one count but fewer than ten. The V and J genes are TRBV29-1 and TRBJ2-5, with D tentatively TRBD1 (5 bases). Germline values: CDR1 SQVTM, CDR2 ANQGSEA. CDR3 length: 13 residues. Trimming stripped 3 bases from V and 5 bases from J, with 13 bases between. The CDR3 nucleotides are TGCAGCGTTGATAAAGACAGTGCGGAGACCCAGTACTTC. Residues: CSVDKDSAETQYF.

V and J are TRBV12-3 or TRBV12-4 and TRBJ1-5; no clear D. This CDR3 has 14 amino acids. V was cut by 3 bases and J by 4 bases, with 10 bases left in between. This chain's CDR3 is CASSFTPGNQPQHF. For the CDR3, the DNA is TGTGCCAGCAGTTTTACCCCCGGGAATCAGCCCCAGCATTTT.

This chain connects TRBV12-3 or TRBV12-4 to TRBJ2-1, with D maybe TRBD2 (7 bases). V shed 6 bases and J shed 4 bases, with 10 bases lying between them. The CDR3 covers 13 residues. CDR3 region: CASRGGGYNEQFF. The CDR3 DNA reads as TGTGCCAGCAGAGGGGGGGGGTACAATGAGCAGTTCTTC.

The rearrangement uses TRBV24-1 and TRBJ2-1, with TRBD2 matching 13 bases. V lost 9 bases to trimming and J lost 6 bases; unmatched junction nucleotides: 7. From germline, CDR1 is KGHDR and CDR2 SFDVKD. This CDR3 is built from 15 residues. The CDR3: CATFPGLAGSNEQFF. The CDR3 region has the DNA TGTGCCACCTTTCCGGGACTAGCGGGAAGCAATGAGCAGTTCTTC.

DNA for the CDR3: TGTGCCAGTCAGCCGCTCATGAACACTGAAGCTTTCTTT. Encoded protein: CASQPLMNTEAFF. This chain uses TRBV7-9 with TRBJ1-1; D not certain. Trimming took off 9 bases at V and 0 bases at J, with 11 bases between the two ends. This CDR3 spans 13 amino acids. Germline CDR1 and CDR2: SEHNR and FQNEAQ (reference sequence).

A few counts support this clonotype. The V and J genes are TRBV4-2 and TRBJ2-7; 7 bases line up with TRBD1. Germline loops: CDR1 LGHNA, CDR2 YNFKEQ. V dropped 2 bases and J dropped 1; count of bases not matched to a gene: 5. This CDR3 contains 15 residues. The CDR3 nucleotides read TGTGCCAGCAGCCAACCGGACAGGTTATCCTACGAGCAGTACTTC. Its protein is CASSQPDRLSYEQYF.

This clonotype showed up just a few times. This rearrangement joins TRBV5-5 to TRBJ1-4; 10 nucleotides match TRBD1. The CDR3 sequence is 15 residues long. The V gene's germline CDR1 is SGHKS and CDR2 YYEKEE (reference sequence). The ends lost 0 bases at V and 6 bases at J; junction bases unmatched: 2. CDR3 DNA: TGTGCCAGCAGCTTGGCGGGACAGGGGCATGAAAAACTGTTTTTT. Protein: CASSLAGQGHEKLFF.

V and J are TRBV4-3 and TRBJ2-3, with 9 bases that match TRBD2. Trimming took 4 bases from V and 2 from J; bases not matched to a gene: 4. This CDR3 comprises 15 residues. The germline V gene encodes CDR1 LGHNA and CDR2 YSLEER. The CDR3 here is CASSPSGDPTDTQYF. The DNA of the CDR3 is TGCGCCAGCAGCCCTAGCGGGGACCCCACAGATACGCAGTATTTT.

J is TRBJ1-2 and V is TRBV30; weak D call: TRBD1 (5 bases). Germline loops: CDR1 GTSNPN, CDR2 SVGIG (reference sequence). V lost 1 base and J 7 bases, leaving 13 bases between the germline ends. The CDR3 is 13 amino acids. This chain's CDR3 is CAWSAGQYRGYTF. CDR3 in DNA: TGTGCCTGGAGTGCGGGGCAGTATCGTGGCTACACCTTC.

This clonotype was detected only a few times. The chain couples TRBV12-3 or TRBV12-4 to TRBJ1-3; D ambiguous. This CDR3 region has 11 residues. With 1 base removed from V and 9 bases from J, the gap between germline ends came to 4 bases. In nucleotides, the CDR3 is TGTGCCAGCAGTTTAGAACCCACCATATATTTT. This gives the protein CASSLEPTIYF.

This clonotype was seen a handful of times. This chain connects TRBV12-3 or TRBV12-4 to TRBJ1-5; 7 nucleotides align to TRBD1. The CDR3 runs to 15 residues. The V gene end was trimmed by 4 bases and the J gene end by 6 bases; junction bases not matched to a gene: 9. CDR3 nucleotide sequence: TGTGCCAGCAGTTCAACAGGGGCGGGTAGTCAGCCCCAGCATTTT. Encoded protein: CASSSTGAGSQPQHF.

V gene TRBV20-1 combines with J gene TRBJ1-1, with a possible D match to TRBD1 (5 bases). Germline assignment: CDR1 DFQATT and CDR2 SNEGSKA (reference sequence). Between the trimmed V and J ends, which lost 2 bases and 2 bases, there was a span of 12 bases. The CDR3 is 14 amino acids. CDR3 amino acids: CSARRPQGNTEAFF. The CDR3 coding sequence is TGCAGTGCTAGACGACCCCAGGGTAACACTGAAGCTTTCTTT.

The V call is TRBV7-9, the J call TRBJ1-5, with D maybe TRBD1 (5 bases). This CDR3 spans 13 amino acids. Trimming stripped 5 bases from V and 9 bases from J, with 14 bases between. Germline V CDR1 and CDR2: SEHNR, FQNEAQ (reference sequence). CDR3 protein: CASSPKGSGPQHF. In DNA form, the CDR3 reads TGTGCCAGCAGCCCTAAGGGGAGTGGGCCCCAGCATTTT. The full variable domain, with the rest looked up from reference TRBV7-9 and TRBJ1-5, is DTGVSQNPRHKITKRGQNVTFRCDPISEHNRLYWYRQTLGQGPEFLTYFQNEAQLEKSRLLSDRFSAERPKGSFSTLEIQRTEQGDSAMYLCASSPKGSGPQHFGDGTRLSIL.

This chain links TRBV3-1 with TRBJ2-1; 14 positions agree with TRBD2. The CDR3 sequence is 15 residues long. V trimming: 2 bases; J trimming: 11 bases; junction bases outside the gene matches: 5. Germline CDR1 LGHDT, CDR2 YNNKEL (reference sequence). CDR3 residues: CASSQRTSGGPQQFF. For the CDR3, the DNA is TGTGCCAGCAGCCAAAGGACTAGCGGGGGGCCCCAGCAGTTCTTC.

This chain uses TRBV4-1 with TRBJ2-1; 9 nucleotides agree with TRBD2. There are 17 residues in the CDR3. J lost 4 bases, V lost 0 bases, and 7 bases had no gene match. Per germline, CDR1 MGHRA and CDR2 YSYEKL. In DNA form, the CDR3 reads TGCGCCAGCAGCCAAGATCTGCGCGGGGGGGGATACAATGAGCAGTTCTTC. Translating gives CASSQDLRGGGYNEQFF.

The table lists this clonotype with a count of one. V usage is TRBV12-3 or TRBV12-4 and J usage is TRBJ2-1, with D perhaps TRBD2 (6 bases). This CDR3 region has 13 residues. Trimming removed 5 bases from V and 7 bases from J, with 12 bases in between. The CDR3 nucleotides are TGTGCCAGCAGTCCACCGACTAGTAATGAGCAGTTCTTC. Translated, it gives CASSPPTSNEQFF.

A few counts support this clonotype. The CDR3 nucleotides are TGTGCCAGCAGCCCCCGGGGGGGGACGGGACCCTACGAGCAGTACTTC. Translated, it gives CASSPRGGTGPYEQYF. The J gene is TRBJ2-7, the V gene TRBV21-1; the tabulated D call, TRBD1, remains unverified against the DNA. TRBV21-1 is deemed a pseudogene. The CDR3 totals 16 residues.

The chain carries TRBV18 and TRBJ2-1; D tentatively fits TRBD1 or TRBD2 (5 bases each). The ends were cut back, 6 bases at V and 4 bases at J, with 16 bases in the middle. The CDR3 has 15 residues. Germline CDR1 is KGHSH and CDR2 is LQKENI. The CDR3 coding sequence is TGTGCCAGCTCTCCGGGGACGGTAGGATACAATGAGCAGTTCTTC. Amino acid sequence: CASSPGTVGYNEQFF.

CDR3 coding DNA: TGTGCCAGCAGCTACTCAGGAATAGGAACAGAGACCCAGTACTTC. As protein: CASSYSGIGTETQYF. The J gene is TRBJ2-5, the V gene TRBV7-9; D unresolved. Germline V CDR1 and CDR2: SEHNR, FQNEAQ (reference sequence). The V end lost 4 bases, the J end lost 4 bases, and 16 bases lay between the germline ends. This CDR3 has 15 residues.

The rearrangement joins TRBV20-1 to TRBJ2-1; 9 positions match TRBD2. CDR3 length: 12 residues. Per germline, CDR1 DFQATT and CDR2 SNEGSKA (reference sequence). J gave up 7 bases and V 7 bases, and 5 bases lay outside the gene matches. CDR3 protein: CSGGGALNEQFF. The DNA of the CDR3 is TGCAGTGGCGGGGGGGCCCTAAATGAGCAGTTCTTC.

This chain uses TRBV20-1 with TRBJ1-1; maybe TRBD1 (6 bases). The CDR3 length is 15 residues. Germline CDR1 and CDR2: DFQATT and SNEGSKA (reference sequence). Trimming shortened V by 0 bases and J by 3 bases, and 14 bases separated the two germline ends. The CDR3 sequence: CSARDRAGVYTEAFF. The CDR3 DNA reads as TGCAGTGCTAGAGATCGCGCAGGGGTCTACACTGAAGCTTTCTTT.